Below, one T cell receptor (beta chain) is given with its context. The data stem from a study of blood T cell repertoires in COVID-19. Study context: The United States, Italy and Spain were the sources of the acute and convalescent COVID-19 samples. T cells, B-cell-depleted T cells, or PBMCs supplied cDNA or gDNA.

In the authors' workflow: Quantification of nucleated cells was approximated via reference gene primer amplification. This table comes from immunoSEQ multiplex PCR, and its TCRdb copy is limited to in-frame clones, with some not included. V and J calls and clone size are copied from that table; D and trimming were computed from the DNA. The data hold about 270,000 clones, with approximately 85% observed a single time. CDR1 and CDR2 (germline): MDHEN, SYDVKM. V dropped 7 bases and J dropped 6; count of bases not matched to a gene: 8. There are 14 residues in the CDR3. Sequencing used peripheral blood. The V and J genes are TRBV28 and TRBJ1-5; TRBD1 matches at 8 bases. This TCR came from a woman in her 70s with acute or convalescent COVID-19. CDR3 protein: CASIVPGGSQPQHF. CDR3 bases: TGTGCCAGCATCGTTCCAGGGGGCAGTCAGCCCCAGCATTTT.